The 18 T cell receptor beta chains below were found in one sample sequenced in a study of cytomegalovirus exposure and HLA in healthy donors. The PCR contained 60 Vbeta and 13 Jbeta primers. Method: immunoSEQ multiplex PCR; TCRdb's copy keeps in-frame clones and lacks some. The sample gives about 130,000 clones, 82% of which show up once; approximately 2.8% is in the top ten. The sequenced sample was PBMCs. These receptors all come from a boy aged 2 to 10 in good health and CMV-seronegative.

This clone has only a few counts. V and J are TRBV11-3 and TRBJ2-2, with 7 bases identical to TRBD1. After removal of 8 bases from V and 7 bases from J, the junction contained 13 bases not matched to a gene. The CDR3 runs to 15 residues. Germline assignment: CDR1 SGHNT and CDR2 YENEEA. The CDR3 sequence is CASGGQAASNGELFF. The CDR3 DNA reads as TGTGCCAGCGGTGGACAGGCGGCAAGTAACGGGGAGCTGTTTTTT.

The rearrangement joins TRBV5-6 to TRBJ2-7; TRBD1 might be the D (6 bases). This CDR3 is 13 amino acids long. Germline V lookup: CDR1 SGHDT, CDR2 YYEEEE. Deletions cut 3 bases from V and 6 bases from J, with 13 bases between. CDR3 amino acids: CASSSPGQGEQYV. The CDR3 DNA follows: TGTGCCAGCAGCTCACCGGGACAAGGCGAGCAGTACGTC.

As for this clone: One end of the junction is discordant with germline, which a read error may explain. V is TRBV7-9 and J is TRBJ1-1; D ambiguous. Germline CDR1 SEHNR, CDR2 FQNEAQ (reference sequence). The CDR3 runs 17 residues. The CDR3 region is CSSRSQTVLPRDTEAFF. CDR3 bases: TGTTCCAGCCGGTCTCAAACAGTCCTCCCCCGAGACACTGAAGCTTTCTTT.

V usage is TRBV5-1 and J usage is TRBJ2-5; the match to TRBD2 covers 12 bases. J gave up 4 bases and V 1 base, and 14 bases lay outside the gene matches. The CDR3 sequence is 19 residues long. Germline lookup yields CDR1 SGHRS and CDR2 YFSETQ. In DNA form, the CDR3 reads TGCGCCAGCAGCTTGAGAGCTAGCGGGGGGGAAAAGGTTTCAGAGACCCAGTACTTC. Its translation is CASSLRASGGEKVSETQYF.

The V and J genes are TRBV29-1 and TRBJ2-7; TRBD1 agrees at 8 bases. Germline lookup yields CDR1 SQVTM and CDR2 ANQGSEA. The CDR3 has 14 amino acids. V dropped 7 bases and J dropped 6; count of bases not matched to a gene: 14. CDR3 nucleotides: TGCAGCGCGACCGGGACAGGAATTCTAGGCGAGCAGTACTTC. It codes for CSATGTGILGEQYF.

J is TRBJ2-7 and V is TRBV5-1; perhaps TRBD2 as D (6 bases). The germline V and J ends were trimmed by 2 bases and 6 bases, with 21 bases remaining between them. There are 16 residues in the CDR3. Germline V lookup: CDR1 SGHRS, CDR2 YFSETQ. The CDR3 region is CASSFGGLALLGEQYF. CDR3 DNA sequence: TGCGCCAGCAGCTTTGGGGGGTTGGCTTTACTCGGCGAGCAGTACTTC.

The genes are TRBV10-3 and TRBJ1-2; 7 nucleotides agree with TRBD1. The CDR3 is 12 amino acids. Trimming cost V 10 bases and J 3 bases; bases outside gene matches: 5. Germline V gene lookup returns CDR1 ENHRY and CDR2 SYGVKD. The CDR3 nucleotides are TGTGCCACCGTAACAGGGGACTATGGCTACACCTTC. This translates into CATVTGDYGYTF.

CDR3 sequence (DNA): TGCAGTGCTAGACAGGGATATGAGCAGTTCTTC. Its translation: CSARQGYEQFF. The rearrangement links TRBV20-1 to TRBJ2-1; D might be TRBD1 (5 bases). With 2 bases removed from V and 8 bases from J, the gap between germline ends came to 7 bases. The CDR3 sequence is 11 residues long. Germline V gene data show CDR1 as DFQATT and CDR2 as SNEGSKA (reference sequence).

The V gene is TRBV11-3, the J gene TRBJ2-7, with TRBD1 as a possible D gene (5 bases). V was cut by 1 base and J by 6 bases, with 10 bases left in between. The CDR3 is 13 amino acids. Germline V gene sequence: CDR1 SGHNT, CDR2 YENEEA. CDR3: CASSLVQGSEQYF. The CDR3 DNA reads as TGTGCCAGCAGCTTAGTCCAGGGCAGCGAGCAGTACTTC.

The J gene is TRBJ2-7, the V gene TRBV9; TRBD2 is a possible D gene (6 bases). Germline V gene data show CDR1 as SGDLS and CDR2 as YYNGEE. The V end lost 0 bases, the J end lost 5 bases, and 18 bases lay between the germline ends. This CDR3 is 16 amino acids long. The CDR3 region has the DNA TGTGCCAGCAGCGTAGCCGGGCGGGGAGGTCCACACGAGCAGTACTTC. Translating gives CASSVAGRGGPHEQYF.

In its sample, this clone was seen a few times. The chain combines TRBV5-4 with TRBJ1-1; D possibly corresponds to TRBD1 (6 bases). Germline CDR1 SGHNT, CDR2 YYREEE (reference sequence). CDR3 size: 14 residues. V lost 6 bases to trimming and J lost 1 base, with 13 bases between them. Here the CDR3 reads CASTPRTENTEAFF. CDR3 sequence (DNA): TGTGCCAGCACCCCTCGGACAGAGAACACTGAAGCTTTCTTT.

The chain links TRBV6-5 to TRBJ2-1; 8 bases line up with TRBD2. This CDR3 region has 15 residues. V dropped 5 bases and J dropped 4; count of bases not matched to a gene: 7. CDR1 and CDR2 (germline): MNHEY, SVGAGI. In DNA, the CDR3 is TGTGCCAGCAGTCTGACGGGGGGGCCTTACAATGAGCAGTTCTTC. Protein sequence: CASSLTGGPYNEQFF.

As DNA, the CDR3 is TGTGCCTGGAGTGTGAGGGGGACAGGGGCGGTTCAGCCCCAGCATTTT. The encoded protein is CAWSVRGTGAVQPQHF. The chain recombines TRBV30 with TRBJ1-5; 10 bases agree with TRBD1. The J segment lost 6 bases and the V segment lost 0 bases, leaving 8 bases of the junction unmatched. This CDR3 is built from 16 residues. Germline V gives CDR1 GTSNPN, CDR2 SVGIG (reference sequence).

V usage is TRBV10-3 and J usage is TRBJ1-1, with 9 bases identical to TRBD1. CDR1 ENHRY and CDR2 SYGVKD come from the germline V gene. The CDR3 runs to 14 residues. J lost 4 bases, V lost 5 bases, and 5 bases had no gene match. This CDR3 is CAISSGTGSTEAFF. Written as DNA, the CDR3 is TGTGCCATCAGTTCCGGGACAGGGAGCACTGAAGCTTTCTTT.

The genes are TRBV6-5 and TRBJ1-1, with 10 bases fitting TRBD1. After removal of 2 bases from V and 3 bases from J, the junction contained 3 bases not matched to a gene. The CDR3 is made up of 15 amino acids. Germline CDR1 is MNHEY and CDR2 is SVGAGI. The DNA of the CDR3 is TGTGCCAGCAGTTACGGGACAGGGGTGGACACTGAAGCTTTCTTT. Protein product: CASSYGTGVDTEAFF.

CDR3 in DNA: TGCGCCAGCAGCCTACAGGGTTATATCACCGGGGAGCTGTTTTTT. Encoded protein: CASSLQGYITGELFF. This rearrangement joins TRBV5-1 to TRBJ2-2; TRBD1 is a possible D gene (6 bases). The CDR3 spans 15 residues. Looked up from germline, CDR1 is SGHRS and CDR2 is YFSETQ. V was clipped by 4 bases and J by 4 bases, with 14 bases between them.

This CDR3 reads CASSERTGLNEKLFF. CDR3 DNA: TGTGCCAGCAGTGAGCGGACCGGCTTAAATGAAAAACTGTTTTTT. The chain employs TRBV6-6 and TRBJ1-4; D ambiguous. The germline V and J ends were trimmed by 5 bases and 5 bases, with 15 bases remaining between them. This CDR3 spans 15 amino acids. The germline V gene encodes CDR1 MNHNY and CDR2 SVGAGI (reference sequence).

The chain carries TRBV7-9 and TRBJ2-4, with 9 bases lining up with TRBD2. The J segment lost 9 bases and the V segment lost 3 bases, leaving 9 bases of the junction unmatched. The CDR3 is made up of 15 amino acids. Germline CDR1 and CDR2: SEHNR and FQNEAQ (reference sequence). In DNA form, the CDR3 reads TGTGCCAGCAGCTTCATGCGGGAGGGCCAGGGCATTCAGTACTTC. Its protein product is CASSFMREGQGIQYF. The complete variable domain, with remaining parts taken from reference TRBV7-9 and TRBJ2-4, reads DTGVSQNPRHKITKRGQNVTFRCDPISEHNRLYWYRQTLGQGPEFLTYFQNEAQLEKSRLLSDRFSAERPKGSFSTLEIQRTEQGDSAMYLCASSFMREGQGIQYFGAGTRLSVL.